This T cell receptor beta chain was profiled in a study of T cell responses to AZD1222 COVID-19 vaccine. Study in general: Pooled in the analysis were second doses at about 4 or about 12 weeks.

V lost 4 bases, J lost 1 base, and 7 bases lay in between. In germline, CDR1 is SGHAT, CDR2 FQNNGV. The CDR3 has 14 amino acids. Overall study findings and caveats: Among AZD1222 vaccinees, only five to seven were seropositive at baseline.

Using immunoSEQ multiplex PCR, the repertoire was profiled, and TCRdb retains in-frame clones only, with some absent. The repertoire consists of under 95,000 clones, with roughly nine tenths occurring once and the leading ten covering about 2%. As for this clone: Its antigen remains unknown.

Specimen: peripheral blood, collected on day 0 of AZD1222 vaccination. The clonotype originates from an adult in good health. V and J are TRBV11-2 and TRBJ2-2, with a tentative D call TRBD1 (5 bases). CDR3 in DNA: TGTGCCAGCAGCTCCGGACAGAACACCGGGGAGCTGTTTTTT. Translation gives CASSSGQNTGELFF.